These 6 T cell receptor beta chains were all obtained from the same sample, sequenced in a study of T cells in Graves' hyperthyroidism and ophthalmopathy. Using RNA transcripts as the source, TCR beta CDR3 regions were amplified. Primed by the HTBI set, a first-round RT-PCR was run on the TCR CDR3. From the multiplex PCR reads, TCRdb called clonotypes with MiXCR, one entry per CDR3 protein. The table has 250,000 to 350,000 distinct CDR3 sequences, roughly 17% seen once. The sample consisted of blood. The source is a man aged 25 to 45 with Graves' hyperthyroidism.

This clonotype was seen many times. This chain joins TRBV28 and TRBJ2-7, with D possibly being TRBD1 (6 bases). This CDR3 comprises 14 residues. V lost 6 bases and J 6 bases, leaving 18 bases between the germline ends. The germline CDR1 and CDR2 sequences are MDHEN and SYDVKM. CDR3 amino acids: CASSTDSRLGEQYF. As DNA, the CDR3 is TGTGCCAGCAGCACGGACAGTAGATTGGGCGAGCAGTACTTC.

This chain connects TRBV4-2 to TRBJ1-1; the D is unclear. Germline CDR1 and CDR2: LGHNA and YNFKEQ. The CDR3 is made up of 14 amino acids. V was cut by 4 bases and J by 1 base, with 10 bases left in between. The CDR3: CASSRDEGNTEAFF. In DNA form, the CDR3 reads TGTGCCAGCAGCCGAGACGAGGGGAACACTGAAGCTTTCTTT.

This clonotype was seen repeatedly, ten times or more. A read error may account for a junction end that differs from germline. The chain employs TRBV30 and TRBJ2-7; D is perhaps TRBD1 or TRBD2 (6 bases each). The CDR3 runs to 14 residues. CDR1 GTSNPN and CDR2 SVGIG come from the germline V gene (reference sequence). The CDR3 nucleotides read TGTGCCTGCAATCCCGCCGGGGGCTCCCACGAGCAGTACTTC. It encodes CACNPAGGSHEQYF.

The J gene is TRBJ1-6, the V gene TRBV25-1; D not certain. Germline V gives CDR1 MGHDK, CDR2 SYGVNS. The length of the CDR3 is 15 residues. Trimming removed 6 bases from V and 2 bases from J, with 11 bases in between. Here the CDR3 reads CASSYREAYNSPLHF. As DNA, the CDR3 is TGTGCCAGCAGCTACCGGGAGGCCTATAATTCACCCCTCCACTTT.

Many counts were recorded for this clonotype. The chain recombines TRBV28 with TRBJ2-5; D gene ambiguous. V lost 4 bases to trimming and J lost 5 bases, with 17 bases between them. The V gene's germline CDR1 is MDHEN and CDR2 SYDVKM. The CDR3 sequence is 15 residues long. The CDR3 protein is CASSYWASARETQYF. DNA of the CDR3: TGTGCCAGCAGTTATTGGGCATCGGCGAGGGAGACCCAGTACTTC.

The chain links TRBV27 to TRBJ2-1, with unresolved D. From germline, CDR1 is MNHEY and CDR2 SMNVEV (reference sequence). Trimming pared 6 bases from V and 3 bases from J, leaving 12 bases between. This CDR3 spans 14 amino acids. The DNA of the CDR3 is TGTGCCAGCAGGGCCTTTGAGAGCTACAATGAGCAGTTCTTC. Amino acid sequence: CASRAFESYNEQFF.